Following are 22 T cell receptor beta chains from one sample sequenced in a study of blood T cell repertoires in COVID-19 (dated by TCRdb to 2020 to 2022). The method was the immunoSEQ multiplex PCR assay. In its TCRdb copy, this immuneACCESS table keeps in-frame sequences only and misses some clones. Where compared with another copy, unresolved V genes explain less than half of these, and the others have no known cause. Across this sample there are more than 250,000 clones, with around 86% seen only once. The ten largest clones add up to 1% of the sample. Sequencing was performed on peripheral blood. The receptor source for this set is a man in his fifties with active or convalescent COVID-19.

The CDR3 DNA reads TGTGCCAGCAGTGTCCTGGACGGGAATAGCAATCAGCCCCAGCATTTT. This gives the protein CASSVLDGNSNQPQHF. The rearrangement joins TRBV28 to TRBJ1-5; D uncertain. This CDR3 comprises 16 residues. Germline assignment: CDR1 MDHEN and CDR2 SYDVKM. V dropped 5 bases and J dropped 0 bases, with 14 bases sitting between them.

The chain uses TRBV5-1 and TRBJ1-4, with unresolved D. This CDR3 is built from 14 residues. V lost 0 bases and J lost 5, with 8 bases in between. Germline CDR1 is SGHRS and CDR2 is YFSETQ. This CDR3 reads CASSLDGSNEKLFF. CDR3 DNA sequence: TGCGCCAGCAGCTTGGACGGGTCCAATGAAAAACTGTTTTTT.

This clone was found once. This chain joins TRBV2 and TRBJ2-3, with a possible D match to TRBD2 (6 bases). The V and J ends lost 6 bases and 6 bases respectively, with 25 bases between them. Germline CDR1 is SNHLY and CDR2 is FYNNEI. The CDR3 length is 17 residues. This CDR3 reads CASSGGLEGRRSDTQYF. The CDR3 region has the DNA TGTGCCAGCAGCGGGGGACTGGAGGGCCGTCGTTCGGATACGCAGTATTTT. Using reference TRBV2 and TRBJ2-3 for the parts outside the CDR3, the full variable domain is EPEVTQTPSHQVTQMGQEVILRCVPISNHLYFYWYRQILGQKVEFLVSFYNNEISEKSEIFDDQFSVERPDGSNFTLKIRSTKLEDSAMYFCASSGGLEGRRSDTQYFGPGTRLTVL.

The J gene is TRBJ2-1, the V gene TRBV9; tentative D call: TRBD2 (5 bases). Between the trimmed V and J ends, which lost 3 bases and 5 bases, there was a span of 21 bases. The CDR3 runs 17 residues. Germline-derived CDR1 and CDR2 are SGDLS and YYNGEE. The CDR3 DNA reads TGTGCCAGCAGCGCCACCCTTGCCCGGACTGGAGACAATGAGCAGTTCTTC. Protein product: CASSATLARTGDNEQFF.

The V and J genes are TRBV30 and TRBJ2-4; D is ambiguous. Trimming pared 2 bases from V and 0 bases from J, leaving 8 bases between. The CDR3 extends over 14 amino acids. From germline, CDR1 is GTSNPN and CDR2 SVGIG (reference sequence). The CDR3 sequence is CAWSSTLAKNIQYF. DNA for the CDR3: TGTGCCTGGAGTTCGACACTAGCCAAAAACATTCAGTACTTC.

This clone was observed a single time. The same CDR3 also results from other DNA sequences found in this sample. The V and J genes are TRBV5-1 and TRBJ2-5, with D possibly TRBD2 on 6 matching bases. This CDR3 comprises 15 residues. Germline values: CDR1 SGHRS, CDR2 YFSETQ. The ends were cut back, 0 bases at V and 2 bases at J, with 11 bases in the middle. CDR3 region: CASSLVRGLQETQYF. The CDR3, as DNA: TGCGCCAGCAGCTTGGTACGGGGGTTGCAAGAGACCCAGTACTTC. Supplemented by reference TRBV5-1 and TRBJ2-5, the full variable domain reads KAGVTQTPRYLIKTRGQQVTLSCSPISGHRSVSWYQQTPGQGLQFLFEYFSETQRNKGNFPGRFSGRQFSNSRSEMNVSTLELGDSALYLCASSLVRGLQETQYFGPGTRLLVL.

This clone was counted once. The V gene is TRBV2, the J gene TRBJ2-1, with 8 bases aligning to TRBD1. There are 14 residues in the CDR3. Germline V gene lookup returns CDR1 SNHLY and CDR2 FYNNEI. The V and J ends lost 6 bases and 0 bases, in that order; junction bases with no gene match: 1. For the CDR3, the DNA is TGTGCCAGCAGCGGACAGGGCTCCTACAATGAGCAGTTCTTC. It translates to CASSGQGSYNEQFF.

This chain uses TRBV6-2 or TRBV6-3 with TRBJ2-1; D may be TRBD1 (6 bases). Trimming removed 2 bases at V and 8 bases at J, with 22 bases between. Germline assignment: CDR1 MNHEY and CDR2 SVGEGT. The CDR3 extends over 17 amino acids. The CDR3 loop reads CASSYGGDLSRSDEQFF. In DNA, the CDR3 is TGTGCCAGCAGTTACGGGGGCGACCTCTCTAGGTCAGATGAGCAGTTCTTC.

The V call is TRBV3-1 (or the pseudogene TRBV3-2), the J call TRBJ1-5, with a tentative D call TRBD1 (5 bases). CDR1 LGHDT and CDR2 YNNKEL come from the germline V gene (reference sequence). V was clipped by 8 bases and J by 0 bases, with 14 bases between them. The CDR3 runs to 15 residues. The CDR3 region has the DNA TGTGCCAGCCCCCTGGAGGGGTATAGCAATCAGCCCCAGCATTTT. Its protein is CASPLEGYSNQPQHF.

The CDR3 DNA reads as TGTGCCAGCAGCCAAGAGTGGGAGGGAGACACTGAAGCTTTCTTT. This codes for CASSQEWEGDTEAFF. The gene calls are TRBV4-2 and TRBJ1-1; D is unclear. V lost 0 bases and J lost 3, with 11 bases in between. Germline-derived CDR1 and CDR2 are LGHNA and YNFKEQ. The CDR3 totals 15 residues.

The V call is TRBV11-3, the J call TRBJ1-1; D perhaps matches TRBD1 (5 bases). Germline values: CDR1 SGHNT, CDR2 YENEEA. Trimming pared 3 bases from V and 7 bases from J, leaving 12 bases between. This CDR3 is built from 13 residues. CDR3 protein: CASSFGGTGEAFF. Here the CDR3 DNA reads TGTGCCAGCAGCTTCGGGGGGACCGGTGAAGCTTTCTTT.

The chain has TRBV5-1 and TRBJ2-7, with D perhaps TRBD1 (5 bases). V lost 3 bases to trimming and J lost 2 bases, with 9 bases between them. Germline V lookup: CDR1 SGHRS, CDR2 YFSETQ. The CDR3 is made up of 13 amino acids. The CDR3 is CASSSLDTYEQYF. DNA for the CDR3: TGCGCCAGCAGCTCGTTGGACACCTACGAGCAGTACTTC. Filled out from reference TRBV5-1 and TRBJ2-7, the complete variable domain reads KAGVTQTPRYLIKTRGQQVTLSCSPISGHRSVSWYQQTPGQGLQFLFEYFSETQRNKGNFPGRFSGRQFSNSRSEMNVSTLELGDSALYLCASSSLDTYEQYFGPGTRLTVT.

V is TRBV6-6 and J is TRBJ1-6, with D hard to call. Germline V gene data show CDR1 as MNHNY and CDR2 as SVGAGI (reference sequence). The CDR3 totals 20 residues. The V end lost 6 bases, the J end lost 2 bases, and 26 bases lay between the germline ends. CDR3 in DNA: TGTGCCAGCAGCCTTACGAAGAGGGTCGGTATTGGGCCCTATAATTCACCCCTCCACTTT. Amino acids: CASSLTKRVGIGPYNSPLHF.

This chain joins TRBV10-3 and TRBJ1-1; D may be TRBD1 (5 bases). The CDR3 runs to 14 residues. The V gene's germline CDR1 is ENHRY and CDR2 SYGVKD. Trimming took 4 bases from V and 5 from J, leaving 14 bases between them. The CDR3 sequence is CAISGGGFETEAFF. CDR3 nucleotide sequence: TGTGCCATCAGTGGGGGGGGGTTTGAGACTGAAGCTTTCTTT.

The V and J genes are TRBV7-9 and TRBJ1-1; perhaps TRBD1 as D (5 bases). The CDR3 contains 15 residues. From germline, CDR1 is SEHNR and CDR2 FQNEAQ (reference sequence). Trimming stripped 5 bases from V and 7 bases from J, with 20 bases between. CDR3 in amino acids: CASSLQIAGPDEAFF. In nucleotides, the CDR3 is TGTGCCAGCAGCCTACAGATTGCGGGACCCGATGAAGCTTTCTTT.

The genes are TRBV5-1 and TRBJ2-7; 11 bases match TRBD2. This CDR3 is 20 amino acids long. The V gene end was trimmed by 0 bases and the J gene end by 2 bases; junction bases not matched to a gene: 16. CDR1 and CDR2 (germline): SGHRS, YFSETQ. The CDR3 nucleotides read TGCGCCAGCAGCTTGGCAAACTCCGGGACTAGCGGACTTAAACCCTACGAGCAGTACTTC. Its protein product is CASSLANSGTSGLKPYEQYF.

V gene TRBV11-2 combines with J gene TRBJ2-4; the D gene is possibly TRBD2 (6 bases). Germline V gene sequence: CDR1 SGHAT, CDR2 FQNNGV. V was pared by 3 bases and J by 10 bases, with 13 bases between. The CDR3 has 13 amino acids. The CDR3 DNA sequence: TGTGCCAGCAGCTTTCAGGATGCGGGGATTCAGTACTTC. Translated: CASSFQDAGIQYF.

This chain joins TRBV15 and TRBJ1-2; tentatively, D is TRBD1 (6 bases). The CDR3 has 14 residues. The germline CDR1 and CDR2 sequences are LNHNV and YYDKDF (reference sequence). V was cut by 1 base and J by 2 bases, with 8 bases left in between. The DNA of the CDR3 is TGTGCCACCAGCAGAGGAGGACAGAACTATGGCTACACCTTC. Its protein product is CATSRGGQNYGYTF.

This rearrangement joins TRBV15 to TRBJ1-2; no definite D call. Germline CDR1 and CDR2: LNHNV and YYDKDF (reference sequence). This CDR3 is built from 17 residues. The germline V and J ends were trimmed by 0 bases and 0 bases, with 14 bases remaining between them. In DNA form, the CDR3 reads TGTGCCACCAGCAGAGATGTAGTACCCGCCCCTAACTATGGCTACACCTTC. Protein: CATSRDVVPAPNYGYTF.

This clone was picked up one time. V gene TRBV19 combines with J gene TRBJ2-3, with 11 bases matching TRBD1. This CDR3 contains 14 residues. Germline trimming cut 6 bases from V and 5 bases from J; bases unmatched to any gene: 4. Germline values: CDR1 LNHDA, CDR2 SQIVND (reference sequence). This CDR3 is CASSPGQGVDTQYF. The CDR3 coding sequence is TGTGCCAGTAGCCCGGGACAGGGGGTAGATACGCAGTATTTT.

This sequence joins TRBV28 and TRBJ2-5; D is ambiguous. This CDR3 has 10 amino acids. The V end lost 6 bases, the J end lost 4 bases, and 3 bases lay between the germline ends. CDR1 is MDHEN and CDR2 is SYDVKM in the germline V gene. The CDR3 bases are TGTGCCAGCAGCGGAGAGACCCAGTACTTC. Its translation is CASSGETQYF.

The count of this clone is one. The DNA of the CDR3 is TGTGCCAGCTCACCACCGGGGGAGGGCGGCAATCAGCCCCAGCATTTT. This translates into CASSPPGEGGNQPQHF. The rearrangement joins TRBV18 to TRBJ1-5, with TRBD1 as a possible D gene (5 bases). The CDR3 is 16 amino acids. The V end was cut by 0 bases, the J end by 2 bases, with 11 bases between. Germline-derived CDR1 and CDR2 are KGHSH and LQKENI.